This TCR beta chain emerged from a study of T cells after yellow fever vaccination. This CDR3 is built from 12 residues. The ends were cut back, 5 bases at V and 7 bases at J, with 11 bases in the middle. TCRdb called the 5' RACE reads again in MiXCR, with one record for every CDR3 protein. The table has hundreds of thousands of distinct CDR3 sequences, around 4% seen once; the top ten hold around 24%. Source: PBMCs, taken on the day of the yellow fever booster vaccination. The receptor's source is a man aged 18 to 35 who received the YFV17D yellow fever vaccine. V is TRBV12-3 or TRBV12-4 and J is TRBJ1-1; D not certain. The CDR3 DNA reads TGTGCCAGCAGTCCGACTGGTGGTGAAGCTTTCTTT. As protein: CASSPTGGEAFF.